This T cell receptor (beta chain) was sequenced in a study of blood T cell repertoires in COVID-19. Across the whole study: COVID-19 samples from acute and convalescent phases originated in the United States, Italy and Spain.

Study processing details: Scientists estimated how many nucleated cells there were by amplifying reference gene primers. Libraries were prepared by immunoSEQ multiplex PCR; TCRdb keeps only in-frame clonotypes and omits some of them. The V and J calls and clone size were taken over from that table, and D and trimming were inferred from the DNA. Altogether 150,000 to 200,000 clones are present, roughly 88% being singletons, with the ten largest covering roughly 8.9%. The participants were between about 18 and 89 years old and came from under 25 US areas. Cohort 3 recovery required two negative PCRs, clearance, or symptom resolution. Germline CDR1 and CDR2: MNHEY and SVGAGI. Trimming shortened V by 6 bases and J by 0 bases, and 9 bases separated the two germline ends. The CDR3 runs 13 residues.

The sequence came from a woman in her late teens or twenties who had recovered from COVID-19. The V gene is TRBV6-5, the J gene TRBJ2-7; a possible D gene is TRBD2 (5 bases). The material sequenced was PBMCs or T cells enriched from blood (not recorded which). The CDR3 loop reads CASRPGSSYEQYF. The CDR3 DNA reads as TGTGCCAGCAGACCGGGGAGCTCCTACGAGCAGTACTTC.